Presented here are 18 T cell receptor beta chains from one specimen sequenced in a study of T cells in women clearing cervical HPV infection. TCRdb's copy holds only in-frame clones and misses some; the assay was immunoSEQ multiplex PCR. The table lists tens of thousands of clones. The specimen sequenced was blood buffy coat. The receptors derive from a woman aged 18-70 years with a cervical HPV16 infection that either progressed to CIN3+ or cleared (not recorded which).

The covered CDR3 bases are TGTGCCAGCAGCGTAGATTTGGCGGGGGAA. Amino acid sequence: CASSVDLAGE. In full, the CDR3 reads CASSVDLAGEAFF. The chain couples TRBV9 to TRBJ1-1; no clear D gene. The read is 3 residues too short to cover the CDR3 end, so that end is filled in from the germline J gene. The germline CDR1 and CDR2 sequences are SGDLS and YYNGEE. The CDR3 has 13 residues.

The covered CDR3 bases are TGCAGTGCTCAGCCAGGGAGATACAATGAG. Translation gives CSAQPGRYNE. The CDR3, in full, reads CSAQPGRYNEQFF. The chain employs TRBV20-1 and TRBJ2-1; possibly TRBD1 or TRBD2 for D (5 bases each). The CDR3 is cut off 3 residues early in the read; its end comes from the germline J gene. The CDR3 extends over 13 amino acids. Trimming removed 5 bases at V and 4 bases at J, with 12 bases between. The germline V gene has CDR1 DFQATT and CDR2 SNEGSKA (reference sequence).

On this clone itself: The observed sequence ends 3 residues before the CDR3 terminus, with the missing tail filled in from the germline J gene. This chain uses TRBV2 with TRBJ1-2, with D perhaps matching TRBD1 (5 bases). The CDR3 has 16 amino acids. Germline V gene sequence: CDR1 SNHLY, CDR2 FYNNEI. Trimming took off 6 bases at V and 4 bases at J, with 21 bases between the two ends. The CDR3 protein is CASRGSRVEFSYGYTF. The part of the CDR3 DNA that was read is TGTGCCAGCAGAGGATCCAGGGTAGAGTTTTCCTATGGC.

To note about this clone: The read comes to an end 3 residues before the CDR3 does, leaving the germline J gene to fill in the end. The rearrangement links TRBV30 to TRBJ1-1, with D maybe TRBD1 (6 bases). Germline CDR1 reads GTSNPN; CDR2 reads SVGIG (reference sequence). This CDR3 is 14 amino acids long. Between the trimmed V and J ends, which lost 3 bases and 3 bases, there was a span of 14 bases. The CDR3 loop reads CAWSDKGGYTEAFF. The CDR3 DNA, read in part, is TGTGCCTGGAGCGATAAAGGGGGATACACTGAA.

Worth noting for this clone: The read stops 3 residues short of the end of the CDR3; the missing end is completed from the germline J gene. The J gene is TRBJ1-4, the V gene TRBV7-9; D uncertain. The germline CDR1 and CDR2 sequences are SEHNR and FQNEAQ (reference sequence). The CDR3 is 14 residues long. The V end lost 3 bases, the J end lost 4 bases, and 9 bases lay between the germline ends. The CDR3 DNA, read in part, is TGTGCCAGCAGCTTCTCACAGTATAATGAAAAA. This encodes CASSFSQYNEK. The whole CDR3 sequence is CASSFSQYNEKLFF.

As regards this clone: The read terminates 3 residues ahead of where the CDR3 ends, so the germline J gene completes it. This rearrangement joins TRBV28 to TRBJ2-2, with 10 bases lining up with TRBD2. Trimming at V came to 6 bases and at J to 5 bases, leaving 6 bases not matched to a gene. The CDR3 loop spans 15 amino acids. Germline CDR1 reads MDHEN; CDR2 reads SYDVKM. CDR3 bases read: TGTGCCAGCAGCCCTAGCGGGAGCGGTACCGGGGAG. Protein: CASSPSGSGTGE. The CDR3 reads in full as CASSPSGSGTGELFF.

Concerning this clone itself: The read stops 3 residues short of the end of the CDR3; the missing end is completed from the germline J gene. V is TRBV19 and J is TRBJ2-3, with D tentatively TRBD1 (5 bases). CDR1 is LNHDA and CDR2 is SQIVND in the germline V gene (reference sequence). The CDR3 contains 13 residues. CDR3 residues: CASSTQGYQPQYF. The sequenced CDR3 bases are TGTGCCAGTAGTACTCAGGGCTACCAGCCG.

A word on this clone: The sequenced fragment ends 3 residues before the CDR3 boundary, so the rest is inferred from the germline J gene. Other nucleotide sequences in the sample specify the same CDR3. The chain combines TRBV5-1 with TRBJ1-5, with D possibly matching TRBD1 (6 bases). The CDR3 sequence is 14 residues long. V lost 0 bases to trimming and J lost 7 bases, with 11 bases between them. Per the germline V gene, CDR1 is SGHRS and CDR2 is YFSETQ. The CDR3 loop is CASSLDGGDQPQHF. Incomplete CDR3 DNA: TGCGCCAGCAGCTTGGATGGGGGCGACCAGCCC.

About this clone: The missing CDR3 end, 3 residues past where the read stops, is filled in from the germline J gene. The V call is TRBV19, the J call TRBJ1-1, with D possibly being TRBD1 (5 bases). Germline lookup yields CDR1 LNHDA and CDR2 SQIVND (reference sequence). The CDR3 runs to 15 residues. The V end lost 4 bases, the J end lost 6 bases, and 18 bases lay between the germline ends. The CDR3 here is CASSTNRNQDPEAFF. The covered CDR3 bases are TGTGCCAGTAGTACGAACAGGAACCAAGACCCTGAA. The whole variable domain, filled in from reference TRBV19 and TRBJ1-1, reads DGGITQSPKYLFRKEGQNVTLSCEQNLNHDAMYWYRQDPGQGLRLIYYSQIVNDFQKGDIAEGYSVSREKKESFPLTVTSAQKNPTAFYLCASSTNRNQDPEAFFGQGTRLTVV.

As concerns this clone: The read gets to within 3 residues of the CDR3 end, and the germline J gene fills in the rest. V gene TRBV5-1 combines with J gene TRBJ2-2; D is uncertain. The CDR3 contains 14 residues. CDR1 is SGHRS, CDR2 YFSETQ, per germline. The CDR3 reads CASSLEGRDEKLFF. The sequenced CDR3 bases are TGCGCCAGCAGCTTGGAGGGCAGAGATGAAAAG.

Worth noting for this clone: The CDR3 is cut off 3 residues early in the read; its end comes from the germline J gene. The chain employs TRBV20-1 and TRBJ2-1, with 10 positions matching TRBD2. Germline lookup yields CDR1 DFQATT and CDR2 SNEGSKA (reference sequence). V was pared by 0 bases and J by 3 bases, with 14 bases of the junction left unmatched. The CDR3 spans 19 residues. CDR3 protein: CSARDISSGSVIDYNEQFF. CDR3 bases read: TGCAGTGCTAGAGATATATCTAGCGGGAGTGTCATAGACTACAATGAG.

Worth noting for this clone: The read ends 3 residues early relative to the CDR3; the germline J gene fills the gap. V gene TRBV5-6 combines with J gene TRBJ2-5; D gene ambiguous. V was shortened by 0 bases and J by 7 bases, with 4 bases between the two germline ends. Germline V gene data show CDR1 as SGHDT and CDR2 as YYEEEE. The CDR3 is made up of 11 amino acids. The CDR3 here is CASSLGGTQYF. The covered CDR3 bases are TGTGCCAGCAGCTTGGGCGGGACC.

With respect to this clone: The CDR3 is cut off 3 residues early in the read; its end comes from the germline J gene. V gene TRBV20-1 combines with J gene TRBJ2-5, with a possible D match to TRBD2 (6 bases). CDR3 size: 13 residues. CDR1 and CDR2 (germline): DFQATT, SNEGSKA (reference sequence). The V end was cut by 6 bases, the J end by 1 base, with 12 bases between. CDR3 bases read: TGCAGTGCAACGCGGACTATCCAAGAGACC. Protein: CSATRTIQET. The complete CDR3 sequence is CSATRTIQETQYF.

As concerns this clone: The read stops 3 residues short of the end of the CDR3; the missing end is completed from the germline J gene. The chain carries TRBV5-1 and TRBJ2-3; TRBD2 matches 12 bases. The CDR3 has 16 amino acids. CDR1 and CDR2 from the germline V gene are SGHRS and YFSETQ. V dropped 4 bases and J dropped 6; count of bases not matched to a gene: 9. Here the CDR3 reads CASSLPLAGGGDTQYF. CDR3 bases read: TGCGCCAGCAGCCTACCACTAGCGGGGGGTGGTGATACG. Full variable domain (missing parts from reference TRBV5-1 and TRBJ2-3): KAGVTQTPRYLIKTRGQQVTLSCSPISGHRSVSWYQQTPGQGLQFLFEYFSETQRNKGNFPGRFSGRQFSNSRSEMNVSTLELGDSALYLCASSLPLAGGGDTQYFGPGTRLTVL.

In regard to this clone: The read terminates 3 residues ahead of where the CDR3 ends, so the germline J gene completes it. V gene TRBV2 combines with J gene TRBJ1-2, with a possible D match to TRBD1 (5 bases). The CDR3 runs to 14 residues. Germline V gene lookup returns CDR1 SNHLY and CDR2 FYNNEI. The part of the CDR3 DNA that was read is TGTGCCACCTTGCCGGGACTAGCGAACAATGAC. It specifies CATLPGLANND. From start to end, the CDR3 is CATLPGLANNDYTF.

On this clone itself: Read coverage stops 3 residues before the CDR3 terminus; the germline J gene supplies the remainder. The rearrangement uses TRBV14 and TRBJ2-1; D is perhaps TRBD1 (5 bases). Trimming took off 6 bases at V and 4 bases at J, with 10 bases between the two ends. Looked up from germline, CDR1 is SGHDN and CDR2 is FVKESK. The CDR3 totals 13 residues. Partial CDR3 DNA: TGTGCCAGCAGACAGGACGGATACAATGAG. It codes for CASRQDGYNE. The CDR3 in full is CASRQDGYNEQFF.

The CDR3 bases that were read are TGCGCCAGCAGCTTGGGGACAGGAGGGTATTCACCC. This sequence encodes CASSLGTGGYSP. The CDR3 in full is CASSLGTGGYSPLHF. The rearrangement uses TRBV5-1 and TRBJ1-6; 7 positions agree with TRBD1. The CDR3 end lies 3 residues beyond the end of the read and is filled in from the germline J gene. V shed 0 bases, J shed 8 bases, and the junction held 5 bases outside the gene matches. This CDR3 has 15 amino acids. Germline assignment: CDR1 SGHRS and CDR2 YFSETQ. The variable domain in full, with the rest retrieved from reference TRBV5-1 and TRBJ1-6, is KAGVTQTPRYLIKTRGQQVTLSCSPISGHRSVSWYQQTPGQGLQFLFEYFSETQRNKGNFPGRFSGRQFSNSRSEMNVSTLELGDSALYLCASSLGTGGYSPLHFGNGTRLTVT.

Of note for this clone: The CDR3 goes on 3 residues after the read ends, and that part is filled in from the germline J gene. This sequence joins TRBV20-1 and TRBJ2-1; 7 bases align to TRBD2. Germline lookup yields CDR1 DFQATT and CDR2 SNEGSKA (reference sequence). Trimming cost V 0 bases and J 0 bases; bases outside gene matches: 5. The CDR3 is 16 residues long. The chain's CDR3 is CSARDLGGSSYNEQFF. The CDR3 bases that were read are TGCAGTGCTAGAGATCTTGGCGGGAGCTCCTACAATGAG.